This TCR beta chain was captured in a study of T cells in tumors after PD-1 blockade (dated by TCRdb to 2018 to 2020). About the investigation overall: Patients were excluded if they had prior checkpoint blockade, use of systemic immunosuppressants, or recent radiotherapy or other anti-cancer therapy within 4 weeks. Using site-matched tumors from BCC or SCC patients sampled before and after anti-PD-1 therapy, the study carried out paired single-cell RNA and TCR sequencing. Peripheral blood samples averaged around 120,000 TCR templates (range about 24,679-290,000) and 36,536 unique clonotypes. RECIST version 1.1 was used to assess clinical response. Treatment consisted of either cemiplimab 350 mg every 2 weeks or pembrolizumab 200 mg every 3 weeks. To compare blood and tumor clonotypes, bulk TCR sequencing was performed on nine to eleven peripheral blood samples from about five patients. A subset of patients also received ongoing daily vismodegib 150 mg during anti-PD-1 treatment.

Remarks on this clone: Its cognate antigen has yet to be identified. Base qualities were left out, and no much larger clone turns up one base away.

For bulk TCRbeta sequencing, genomic DNA was extracted from tumor biopsies or peripheral blood, and input amounts ranged from about 600 ng to 6,500 ng. Every patient had histologically proven advanced or metastatic basal or squamous cell carcinoma and was a poor candidate for surgical resection. The basal cell carcinoma cohort comprised ten to eleven patients, of whom several had bulk tumor TCR sequencing. What the authors observed across the whole study: Where the novel T cell clones came from was not identified, and possible sources could include lymphoid organs or rare unexpanded clones inside the tumor or in the tumor periphery. Around two fifths of the TCR clonotypes from tumors also showed up in blood, and some novel exhausted tumor clones were present in pre-treatment blood, which suggests peripheral recruitment.

The immunoSEQ platform was used for deep TCRbeta sequencing. The source study handled its data this way. Only productive rearrangements were exported from the immunoSEQ Analyzer for downstream analysis. T cell phenotypes were assigned to bulk TCRbeta clonotypes by matching the clonotypes to single-cell RNA+TCR-seq clones that had the same TCRbeta sequence. Clone enrichment in tumor was calculated as tumor frequency divided by PBMC frequency from bulk TCR sequencing. GLIPH was used to sort TCRs into specificity groups, which are clusters of distinct TCRs that likely recognize common antigens through shared CDR3 motifs. This immuneACCESS table, as held by TCRdb, lists in-frame sequences with V and J called but not all clones. Of the missing ones, under half trace to an unresolved V gene in checked studies; the others have no known cause. That table gives V, J and clone size, and the DNA gave D and trimming. For this sample there are 45,000 to 50,000 clones; under 85% appear just once. Clones ranked in the top ten supply about 9.3% of the sample.

The sequencing here drew on PBMCs, taken before anti-PD-1 therapy. The receptor comes from a human donor with advanced basal cell or squamous cell carcinoma (not recorded which).

The CDR3: CASSEPAASTDTQYF. At the DNA level, the sequence is TGTGCCAGCAGTGAACCCGCAGCTAGCACAGATACGCAGTATTTT. This sequence uses TRBV6-1 and TRBJ2-3, with no confidently assigned D gene. CDR1 MNHNS and CDR2 SASEGT are derived from the germline V gene. Inclusive of the bounding cysteine and phenylalanine, the CDR3 is 15 residues long. Of all the DNA, just the CDR3 is kept, 45 bases in frame from base 1. V lost 2 bases and J lost 0 bases; the stretch between them is 9 bases long.